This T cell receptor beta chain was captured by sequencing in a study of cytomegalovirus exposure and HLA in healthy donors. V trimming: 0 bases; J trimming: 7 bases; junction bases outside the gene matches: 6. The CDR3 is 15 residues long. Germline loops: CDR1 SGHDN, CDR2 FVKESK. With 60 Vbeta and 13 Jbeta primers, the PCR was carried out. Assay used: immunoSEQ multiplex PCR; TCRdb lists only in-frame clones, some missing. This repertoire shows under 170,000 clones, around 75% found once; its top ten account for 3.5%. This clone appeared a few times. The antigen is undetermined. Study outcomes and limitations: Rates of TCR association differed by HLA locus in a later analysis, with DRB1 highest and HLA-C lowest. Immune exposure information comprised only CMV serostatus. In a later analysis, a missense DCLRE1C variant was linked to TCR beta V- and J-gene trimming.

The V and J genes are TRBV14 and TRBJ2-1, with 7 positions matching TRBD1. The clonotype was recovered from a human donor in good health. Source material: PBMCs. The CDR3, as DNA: TGTGCCAGCAGCCAAGATCAGGGCAGGGGGAATGAGCAGTTCTTC. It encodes CASSQDQGRGNEQFF.